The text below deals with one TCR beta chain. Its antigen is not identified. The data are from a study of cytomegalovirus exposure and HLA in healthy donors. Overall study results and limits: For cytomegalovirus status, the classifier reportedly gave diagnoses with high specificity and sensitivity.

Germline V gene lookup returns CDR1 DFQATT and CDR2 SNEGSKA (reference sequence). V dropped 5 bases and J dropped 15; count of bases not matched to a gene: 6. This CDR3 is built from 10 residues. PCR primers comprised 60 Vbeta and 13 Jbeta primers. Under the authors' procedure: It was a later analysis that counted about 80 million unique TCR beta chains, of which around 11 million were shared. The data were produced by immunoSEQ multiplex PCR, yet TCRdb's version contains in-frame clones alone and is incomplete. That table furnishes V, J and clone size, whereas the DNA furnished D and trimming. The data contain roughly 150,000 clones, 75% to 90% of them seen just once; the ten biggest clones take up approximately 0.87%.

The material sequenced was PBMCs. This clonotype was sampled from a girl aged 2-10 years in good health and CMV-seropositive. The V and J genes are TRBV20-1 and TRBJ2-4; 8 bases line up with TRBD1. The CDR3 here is CSAESGGMYF. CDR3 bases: TGCAGTGCTGAATCAGGGGGCATGTACTTC.